The 29 T cell receptor beta chains below all came from one sample that was sequenced in a study of shared clonotypes between healthy human individuals. Measured with immunoSEQ multiplex PCR; TCRdb has only the in-frame clones, and not every one. The sample records over 850,000 clones, about 84% being singletons. Material: memory CD4+ T cells from PBMCs. Subset indicated: CD45RA-negative fraction. The receptors shown here come from a man between 18 and 29 years old in good health. Some clones in this sample may be carry-over from other donors' samples.

The chain joins TRBV6-6 to TRBJ1-2; D gene ambiguous. This CDR3 spans 14 amino acids. V was pared by 8 bases and J by 4 bases, with 17 bases between. Germline values: CDR1 MNHNY, CDR2 SVGAGI (reference sequence). The CDR3 DNA reads as TGTGCCAGCCACCGGTGGGCATCCTCCTATGGCTACACCTTC. Its translation: CASHRWASSYGYTF.

Of note for this clone: At the DNA level, this CDR3 is encoded by other sequences in the same sample as well. The chain joins TRBV4-3 to TRBJ1-1; no clear D. Trimming took 0 bases from V and 4 from J, leaving 6 bases between them. Germline CDR1 and CDR2: LGHNA and YSLEER. The CDR3 length is 13 residues. The chain's CDR3 is CASSQDPGTEAFF. CDR3 in DNA: TGCGCCAGCAGCCAAGATCCGGGCACTGAAGCTTTCTTT.

The chain combines TRBV4-1 with TRBJ2-7; perhaps D is TRBD1 or TRBD2 (5 bases each). This CDR3 has 16 amino acids. With 0 bases removed from V and 3 bases from J, the gap between germline ends came to 15 bases. Germline CDR1 reads MGHRA; CDR2 reads YSYEKL. This CDR3 is CASSQDIGDGGYEQYF. The CDR3 DNA reads as TGCGCCAGCAGCCAAGATATAGGGGACGGAGGCTACGAGCAGTACTTC.

The chain recombines TRBV5-4 with TRBJ2-1, with TRBD2 matching 13 bases. CDR3 size: 18 residues. Looked up from germline, CDR1 is SGHNT and CDR2 is YYREEE (reference sequence). V lost 2 bases, J lost 8 bases, and 13 bases stayed unmatched. The CDR3 loop is CASSLGLAGAAVLDEQFF. The CDR3 bases are TGTGCCAGCAGCTTAGGACTAGCGGGAGCAGCTGTGTTGGATGAGCAGTTCTTC.

This chain uses TRBV27 with TRBJ2-7; D uncertain. V was clipped by 8 bases and J by 3 bases, with 8 bases between them. The length of the CDR3 is 11 residues. The germline CDR1 and CDR2 sequences are MNHEY and SMNVEV (reference sequence). CDR3: CASYNHYEQYF. CDR3 DNA sequence: TGTGCCAGCTACAATCACTACGAGCAGTACTTC.

The chain combines TRBV5-1 with TRBJ2-7; D is ambiguous. There are 15 residues in the CDR3. Germline loops: CDR1 SGHRS, CDR2 YFSETQ. Trimming took off 4 bases at V and 1 base at J, with 15 bases between the two ends. The CDR3, as DNA: TGCGCCAGCAGCGCGGACGGGCTTGGGTCCTACGAGCAGTACTTC. This encodes CASSADGLGSYEQYF.

This clone was counted a few times. This sequence joins TRBV2 and TRBJ2-7; 8 nucleotides agree with TRBD1. Germline CDR1 and CDR2: SNHLY and FYNNEI. Trimming removed 6 bases from V and 3 bases from J; junction bases left unmatched: 4. The CDR3 runs to 13 residues. The CDR3 nucleotides read TGTGCCAGCAGCGAGGACAGGGACTACGAGCAGTACTTC. Amino acids: CASSEDRDYEQYF.

As regards this clone: A far larger clone lies a single base away; this is likely a read error. The chain has TRBV10-3 and TRBJ1-4, with a tentative D call TRBD1 (5 bases). Germline values: CDR1 ENHRY, CDR2 SYGVKD. The CDR3 runs 13 residues. V shed 5 bases and J shed 7 bases, with 11 bases lying between them. The CDR3 sequence is CAISRGAGEKLFF. CDR3 nucleotides: TGTGCCATCAGTAGAGGGGCGGGTGAAAAACTGTTTTTT.

The rearrangement links TRBV7-9 to TRBJ1-3; D ambiguous. The V gene's germline CDR1 is SEHNR and CDR2 FQNEAQ (reference sequence). CDR3 size: 17 residues. Trimming removed 5 bases at V and 2 bases at J, with 19 bases between. The CDR3 DNA reads as TGTGCCAGCAGCCGCCTTCGGGAGCCCTACCCTGGAAACACCATATATTTT. Translation: CASSRLREPYPGNTIYF.

The chain combines TRBV19 with TRBJ1-1; a weak D match, TRBD1 (5 bases). The length of the CDR3 is 12 residues. In germline, CDR1 is LNHDA, CDR2 SQIVND (reference sequence). Trimming stripped 1 base from V and 8 bases from J, with 8 bases between. CDR3 sequence (DNA): TGTGCCAGTAGTATAGGGAAGGGGGAAGCTTTCTTT. Its translation: CASSIGKGEAFF. Using reference TRBV19 and TRBJ1-1 for the parts outside the CDR3, the full variable domain is DGGITQSPKYLFRKEGQNVTLSCEQNLNHDAMYWYRQDPGQGLRLIYYSQIVNDFQKGDIAEGYSVSREKKESFPLTVTSAQKNPTAFYLCASSIGKGEAFFGQGTRLTVV.

This chain connects TRBV19 to TRBJ2-5, with D possibly being TRBD2 (6 bases). Per the germline V gene, CDR1 is LNHDA and CDR2 is SQIVND (reference sequence). CDR3 length: 15 residues. The germline V and J ends were trimmed by 4 bases and 5 bases, with 17 bases remaining between them. CDR3 sequence (DNA): TGTGCCAGTAGTAATATTAGGCGGGGCCGGGAGACCCAGTACTTC. Its translation is CASSNIRRGRETQYF.

This chain uses TRBV10-1 with TRBJ2-2, with D possibly TRBD2 on 5 matching bases. V dropped 7 bases and J dropped 8 bases, with 14 bases sitting between them. This CDR3 has 13 amino acids. Per the germline V gene, CDR1 is WNHNN and CDR2 is SYGVQD (reference sequence). This CDR3 is CASMRVTVGELFF. In nucleotides, the CDR3 is TGCGCCAGCATGAGGGTAACGGTAGGGGAGCTGTTTTTT.

The CDR3 DNA reads TGTGCCAGTGCCGGGGCGGCTGAGCAGTTCTTC. It encodes CASAGAAEQFF. V is TRBV2 and J is TRBJ2-1; D assignment may be TRBD1 or TRBD2 (5 bases each). Germline V lookup: CDR1 SNHLY, CDR2 FYNNEI. CDR3 size: 11 residues. Trimming stripped 9 bases from V and 9 bases from J, with 12 bases between.

The V and J genes are TRBV27 and TRBJ1-2; 7 positions agree with TRBD1. J was trimmed by 5 bases and V by 5 bases; bases with no gene match: 11. The CDR3 is 15 residues long. CDR1 is MNHEY, CDR2 SMNVEV, per germline (reference sequence). The CDR3: CASSIQGPGAYGYTF. The CDR3 nucleotides read TGTGCCAGCAGTATACAGGGGCCGGGTGCTTATGGCTACACCTTC.

V gene TRBV6-4 combines with J gene TRBJ2-1, with D possibly matching TRBD1 (6 bases). The CDR3 loop spans 14 amino acids. The ends were cut back, 3 bases at V and 6 bases at J, with 12 bases in the middle. Germline CDR1 and CDR2: MRHNA and SNTAGT. CDR3 loop: CASSEAWTVNEQFF. CDR3 sequence (DNA): TGTGCCAGCAGTGAGGCATGGACAGTCAATGAGCAGTTCTTC.

This clone was observed many times. V is TRBV19 and J is TRBJ2-7; 9 nucleotides agree with TRBD1. CDR3 size: 15 residues. The ends lost 1 base at V and 4 bases at J; junction bases unmatched: 5. Germline V lookup: CDR1 LNHDA, CDR2 SQIVND (reference sequence). CDR3 sequence (DNA): TGTGCCAGTAGTATAGCGGGACAGGGAGGATACGAGCAGTACTTC. This gives the protein CASSIAGQGGYEQYF.

The V call is TRBV29-1, the J call TRBJ2-1, with a tentative D call TRBD2 (5 bases). V was clipped by 7 bases and J by 5 bases, with 27 bases between them. The germline V gene has CDR1 SQVTM and CDR2 ANQGSEA. This CDR3 is built from 17 residues. The CDR3, as DNA: TGCAGCGCCGAGCGAGGTTACGGGCGGGTTGGGGACAATGAGCAGTTCTTC. Amino acids: CSAERGYGRVGDNEQFF.

The chain couples TRBV5-1 to TRBJ2-3; 8 bases agree with TRBD2. Germline V gives CDR1 SGHRS, CDR2 YFSETQ. With V trimmed by 4 bases and J by 0 bases, 7 bases remained unmatched. The CDR3 covers 16 residues. In nucleotides, the CDR3 is TGCGCCAGCAGCACATTTAGCGGGATCAGCACAGATACGCAGTATTTT. Its protein product is CASSTFSGISTDTQYF.

The rearrangement joins TRBV29-1 to TRBJ2-3; D unclear. The CDR3 is made up of 10 amino acids. The germline V gene encodes CDR1 SQVTM and CDR2 ANQGSEA. The V gene lost 4 bases and the J gene lost 7 bases, with 6 bases spanning the gap. The CDR3 region is CSVARNTQYF. The DNA for the CDR3 is TGCAGCGTTGCGAGAAATACGCAGTATTTT.

This clone was recorded a few times. The J gene is TRBJ2-2, the V gene TRBV5-1; D is possibly TRBD2 (5 bases). This CDR3 region has 16 residues. The germline V and J ends were trimmed by 3 bases and 0 bases, with 12 bases remaining between them. From germline, CDR1 is SGHRS and CDR2 YFSETQ. CDR3 sequence (DNA): TGCGCCAGCAGCTGGCGGGCACGGACGAACACCGGGGAGCTGTTTTTT. Protein: CASSWRARTNTGELFF.

This clone has just one count. This chain uses TRBV15 with TRBJ2-3; D is undetermined. This CDR3 region has 14 residues. V lost 4 bases, J lost 0 bases, and 8 bases lay in between. CDR1 is LNHNV, CDR2 YYDKDF, per germline (reference sequence). The CDR3 DNA sequence: TGTGCCACCAGCACTAAGGGTAGCACAGATACGCAGTATTTT. It codes for CATSTKGSTDTQYF.

The chain has TRBV27 and TRBJ2-3; 7 bases align to TRBD2. CDR1 is MNHEY and CDR2 is SMNVEV in the germline V gene (reference sequence). This CDR3 has 15 amino acids. V shed 4 bases and J 6 bases; nucleotides not matched to a gene: 10. As DNA, the CDR3 is TGTGCCAGCAGTTCCCTAGCGGCCGGGGCGGATACGCAGTATTTT. It codes for CASSSLAAGADTQYF.

The chain joins TRBV6-5 to TRBJ1-2; the D gene is possibly TRBD1 (5 bases). The CDR3 has 15 residues. V was shortened by 0 bases and J by 4 bases, with 12 bases between the two germline ends. Germline V gives CDR1 MNHEY, CDR2 SVGAGI. The CDR3 bases are TGTGCCAGCAGTTACTCGACCGGGGCCAGCTATGGCTACACCTTC. As protein: CASSYSTGASYGYTF.

The V call is TRBV14, the J call TRBJ2-5; D is ambiguous. V was shortened by 4 bases and J by 1 base, with 22 bases between the two germline ends. The germline CDR1 and CDR2 sequences are SGHDN and FVKESK. The CDR3 contains 18 residues. CDR3 DNA: TGTGCCAGCAGCCGCCGTCTGGTCACATTGGAGTCCCAAGAGACCCAGTACTTC. Encoded protein: CASSRRLVTLESQETQYF.

CDR3 loop: CASSPLGYEQYF. The CDR3 DNA reads TGTGCCAGCAGCCCTCTGGGGTACGAGCAGTACTTC. The V and J genes are TRBV14 and TRBJ2-7; D gene unclear. Germline V gene lookup returns CDR1 SGHDN and CDR2 FVKESK. The V gene lost 4 bases and the J gene lost 4 bases, with 8 bases spanning the gap. The CDR3 loop spans 12 amino acids.

Concerning this clone: Other DNA sequences in this sample translate to the same CDR3. The chain couples TRBV7-3 to TRBJ2-5; D not resolved. Germline values: CDR1 SGHTA, CDR2 FQGTGA. This CDR3 has 14 residues. The germline V and J ends were trimmed by 1 base and 2 bases, with 8 bases remaining between them. This CDR3 is CASSLNGRQETQYF. CDR3 coding DNA: TGTGCCAGCAGCTTAAACGGCAGACAAGAGACCCAGTACTTC.

This clone was seen only a few times. The gene calls are TRBV28 and TRBJ1-3; 9 positions agree with TRBD1. The V gene's germline CDR1 is MDHEN and CDR2 SYDVKM. The trim removed 5 bases at V and 3 bases at J, leaving 2 bases unmatched. The CDR3 has 14 residues. The CDR3, as DNA: TGTGCCAGCAGTAACAGGGGGCTTGGAAACACCATATATTTT. Translation gives CASSNRGLGNTIYF.

This chain connects TRBV9 to TRBJ2-1; D remains unclear. Trimming cost V 2 bases and J 5 bases, with 11 bases left between them. The length of the CDR3 is 14 residues. CDR1 is SGDLS and CDR2 is YYNGEE in the germline V gene. The DNA for the CDR3 is TGTGCCAGCAGCGTGGAAGGAAACAACAATGAGCAGTTCTTC. It translates to CASSVEGNNNEQFF.

This clone occurred once. This sequence may be a read error, since a much larger clone differs from it by one base. V and J are TRBV28 and TRBJ1-1, with TRBD1 matching 7 bases. V lost 7 bases to trimming and J lost 8 bases; unmatched junction nucleotides: 16. This CDR3 is 15 amino acids long. Looked up from germline, CDR1 is MDHEN and CDR2 is SYDVKM. CDR3 protein: CASNSINRGAGEAFF. The CDR3 DNA reads TGTGCCAGCAATTCAATTAACAGGGGAGCGGGCGAAGCTTTCTTT.